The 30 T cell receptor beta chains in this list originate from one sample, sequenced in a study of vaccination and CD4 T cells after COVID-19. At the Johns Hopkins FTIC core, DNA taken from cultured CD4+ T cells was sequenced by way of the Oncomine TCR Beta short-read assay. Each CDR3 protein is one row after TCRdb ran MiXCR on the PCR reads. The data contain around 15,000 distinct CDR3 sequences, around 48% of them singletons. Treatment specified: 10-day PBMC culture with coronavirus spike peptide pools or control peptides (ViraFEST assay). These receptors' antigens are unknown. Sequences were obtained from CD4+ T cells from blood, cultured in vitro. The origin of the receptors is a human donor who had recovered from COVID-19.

CDR3 bases: TGTGCCAGCATAGGGAACTACGAGCAGTACTTC. Protein: CASIGNYEQYF. The J gene is TRBJ2-7, the V gene TRBV7-9; no firm D call. In germline, CDR1 is SEHNR, CDR2 FQNEAQ (reference sequence). CDR3 length: 11 residues. Trimming left V 7 bases short and J 3 bases short, with 7 bases between.

This CDR3 is CASSPGLGLDTGELFF. The CDR3 DNA reads TGTGCCAGCAGCCCCGGACTAGGTTTGGACACCGGGGAGCTGTTTTTT. This chain links TRBV7-9 with TRBJ2-2; 7 bases line up with TRBD2. V shed 5 bases and J 3 bases; nucleotides not matched to a gene: 9. CDR3 length: 16 residues. CDR1 is SEHNR, CDR2 FQNEAQ, per germline (reference sequence).

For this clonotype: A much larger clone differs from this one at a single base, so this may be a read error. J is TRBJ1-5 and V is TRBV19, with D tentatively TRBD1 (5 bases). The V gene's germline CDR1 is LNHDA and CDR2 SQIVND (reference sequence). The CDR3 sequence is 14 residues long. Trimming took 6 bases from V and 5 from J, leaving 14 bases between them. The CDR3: CASSQGASYQPQHF. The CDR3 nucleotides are TGTGCCAGTAGCCAAGGGGCGAGCTATCAGCCCCAGCATTTT.

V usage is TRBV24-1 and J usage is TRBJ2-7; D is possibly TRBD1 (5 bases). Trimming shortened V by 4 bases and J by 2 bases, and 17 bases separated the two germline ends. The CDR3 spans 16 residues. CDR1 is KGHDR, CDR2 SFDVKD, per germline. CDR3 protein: CATSEPPSGKTYEQYF. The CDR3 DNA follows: TGTGCCACCAGTGAGCCCCCCTCAGGGAAAACCTACGAGCAGTACTTC.

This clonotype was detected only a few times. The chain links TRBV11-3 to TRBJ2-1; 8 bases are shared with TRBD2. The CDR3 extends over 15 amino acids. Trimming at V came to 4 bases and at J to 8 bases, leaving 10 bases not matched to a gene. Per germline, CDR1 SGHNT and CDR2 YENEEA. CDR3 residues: CASSSSGPSGDEQFF. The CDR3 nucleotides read TGTGCCAGCAGCTCTAGCGGGCCTTCGGGGGATGAGCAGTTCTTC. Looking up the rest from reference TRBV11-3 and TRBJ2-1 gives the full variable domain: EAGVVQSPRYKIIEKKQPVAFWCNPISGHNTLYWYLQNLGQGPELLIRYENEEAVDDSQLPKDRFSAERLKGVDSTLKIQPAELGDSAVYLCASSSSGPSGDEQFFGPGTRLTVL.

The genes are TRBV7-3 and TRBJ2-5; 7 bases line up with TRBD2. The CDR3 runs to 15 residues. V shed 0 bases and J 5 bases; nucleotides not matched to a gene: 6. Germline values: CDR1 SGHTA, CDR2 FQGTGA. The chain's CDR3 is CASSLTSGLRETQYF. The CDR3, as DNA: TGTGCCAGCAGCTTAACTTCGGGACTAAGGGAGACCCAGTACTTC.

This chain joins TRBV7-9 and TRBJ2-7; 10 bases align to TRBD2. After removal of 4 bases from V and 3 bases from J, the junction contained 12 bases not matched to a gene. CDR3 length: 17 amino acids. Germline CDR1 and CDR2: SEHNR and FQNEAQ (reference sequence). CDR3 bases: TGTGCCAGCAGCTCCATAGCCCTAGCGGGAGAGGACTACGAGCAGTACTTC. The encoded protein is CASSSIALAGEDYEQYF.

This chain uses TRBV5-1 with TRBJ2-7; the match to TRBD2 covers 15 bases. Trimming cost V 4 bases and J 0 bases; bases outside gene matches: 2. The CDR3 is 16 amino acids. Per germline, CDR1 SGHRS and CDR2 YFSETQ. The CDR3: CASSGGLAGGSYEQYF. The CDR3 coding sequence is TGCGCCAGCAGCGGGGGACTAGCGGGGGGCTCCTACGAGCAGTACTTC. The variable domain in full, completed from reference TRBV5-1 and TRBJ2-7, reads KAGVTQTPRYLIKTRGQQVTLSCSPISGHRSVSWYQQTPGQGLQFLFEYFSETQRNKGNFPGRFSGRQFSNSRSEMNVSTLELGDSALYLCASSGGLAGGSYEQYFGPGTRLTVT.

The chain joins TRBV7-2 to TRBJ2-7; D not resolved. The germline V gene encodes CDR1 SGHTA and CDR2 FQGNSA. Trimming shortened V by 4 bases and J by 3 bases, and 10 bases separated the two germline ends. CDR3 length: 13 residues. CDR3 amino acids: CASSSTINYEQYF. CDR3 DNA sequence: TGTGCCAGCAGCTCTACAATAAACTACGAGCAGTACTTC. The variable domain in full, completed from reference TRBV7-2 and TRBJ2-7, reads GAGVSQSPSNKVTEKGKDVELRCDPISGHTALYWYRQSLGQGLEFLIYFQGNSAPDKSGLPSDRFSAERTGGSVSTLTIQRTQQEDSAVYLCASSSTINYEQYFGPGTRLTVT.

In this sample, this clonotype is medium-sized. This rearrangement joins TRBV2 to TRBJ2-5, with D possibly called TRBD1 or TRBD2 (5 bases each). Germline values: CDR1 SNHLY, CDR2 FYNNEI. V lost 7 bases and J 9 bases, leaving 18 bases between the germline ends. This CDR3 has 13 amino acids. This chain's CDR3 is CASKGSSVGAQYF. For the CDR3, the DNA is TGTGCCAGCAAGGGGTCTTCTGTCGGGGCCCAGTACTTC.

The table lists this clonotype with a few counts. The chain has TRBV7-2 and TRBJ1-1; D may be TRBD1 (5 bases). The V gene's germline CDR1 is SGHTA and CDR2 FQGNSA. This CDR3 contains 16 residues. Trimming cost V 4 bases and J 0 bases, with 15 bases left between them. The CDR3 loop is CASSSHMGVMNTEAFF. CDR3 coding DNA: TGTGCCAGCAGCTCCCACATGGGGGTTATGAACACTGAAGCTTTCTTT.

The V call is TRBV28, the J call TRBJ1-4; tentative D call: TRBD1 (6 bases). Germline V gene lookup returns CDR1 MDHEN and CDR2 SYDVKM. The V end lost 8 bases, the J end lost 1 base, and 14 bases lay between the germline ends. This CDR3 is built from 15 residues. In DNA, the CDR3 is TGTGCCAGCCGTCGCGAAGGGGGAACTAATGAAAAACTGTTTTTT. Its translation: CASRREGGTNEKLFF.

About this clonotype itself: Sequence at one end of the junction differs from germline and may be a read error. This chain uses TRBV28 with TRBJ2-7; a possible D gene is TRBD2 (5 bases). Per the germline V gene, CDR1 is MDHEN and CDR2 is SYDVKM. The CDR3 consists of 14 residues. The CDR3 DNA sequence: TGTGTCAGCAGTTTAGCGATTAACTCCTACGAGCAGTACTTC. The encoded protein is CVSSLAINSYEQYF.

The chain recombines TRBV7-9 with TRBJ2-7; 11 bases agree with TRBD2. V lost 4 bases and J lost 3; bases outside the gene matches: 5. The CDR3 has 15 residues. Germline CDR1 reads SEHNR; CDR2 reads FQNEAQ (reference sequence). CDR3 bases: TGTGCCAGCAGCTCCTCCGGGACTAGCGGCTACGAGCAGTACTTC. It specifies CASSSSGTSGYEQYF.

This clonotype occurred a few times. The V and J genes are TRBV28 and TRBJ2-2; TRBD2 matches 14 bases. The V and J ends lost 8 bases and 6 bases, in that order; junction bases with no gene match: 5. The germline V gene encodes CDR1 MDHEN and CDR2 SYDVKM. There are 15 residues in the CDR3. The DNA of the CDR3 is TGTGCCAGCGGGACTAGCGGGAGTATAGCCGGGGAGCTGTTTTTT. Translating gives CASGTSGSIAGELFF.

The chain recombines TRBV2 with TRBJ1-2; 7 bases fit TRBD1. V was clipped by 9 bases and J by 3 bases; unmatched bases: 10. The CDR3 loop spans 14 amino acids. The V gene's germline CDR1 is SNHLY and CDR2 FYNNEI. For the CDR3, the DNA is TGTGCCAGGTTGCCCCCCAGGGGGGACTATGGCTACACCTTC. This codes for CARLPPRGDYGYTF. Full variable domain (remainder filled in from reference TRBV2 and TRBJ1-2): EPEVTQTPSHQVTQMGQEVILRCVPISNHLYFYWYRQILGQKVEFLVSFYNNEISEKSEIFDDQFSVERPDGSNFTLKIRSTKLEDSAMYFCARLPPRGDYGYTFGSGTRLTVV.

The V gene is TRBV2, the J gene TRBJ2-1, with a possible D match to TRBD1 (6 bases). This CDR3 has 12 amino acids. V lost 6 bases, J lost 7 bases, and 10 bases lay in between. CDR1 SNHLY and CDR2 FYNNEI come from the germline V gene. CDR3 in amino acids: CASSDRGNEQFF. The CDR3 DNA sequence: TGTGCCAGCAGCGATAGGGGGAATGAGCAGTTCTTC.

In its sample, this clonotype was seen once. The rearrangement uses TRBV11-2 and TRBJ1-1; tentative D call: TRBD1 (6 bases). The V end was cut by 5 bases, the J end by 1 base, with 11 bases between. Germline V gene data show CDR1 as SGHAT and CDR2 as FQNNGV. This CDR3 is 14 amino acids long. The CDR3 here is CASSHPRGNTEAFF. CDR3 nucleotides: TGTGCCAGCAGCCACCCCAGGGGGAACACTGAAGCTTTCTTT.

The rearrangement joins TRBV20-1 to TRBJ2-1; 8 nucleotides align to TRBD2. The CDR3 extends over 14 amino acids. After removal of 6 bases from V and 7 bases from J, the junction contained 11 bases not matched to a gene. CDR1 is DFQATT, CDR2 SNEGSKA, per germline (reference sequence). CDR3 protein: CSAAVPSGLNEQFF. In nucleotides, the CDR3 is TGCAGTGCCGCGGTCCCTAGCGGGCTTAATGAGCAGTTCTTC.

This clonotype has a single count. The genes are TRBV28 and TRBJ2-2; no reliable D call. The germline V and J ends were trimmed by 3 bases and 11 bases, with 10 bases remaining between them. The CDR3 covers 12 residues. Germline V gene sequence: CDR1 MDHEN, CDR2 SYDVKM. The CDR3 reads CASSLSTTELFF. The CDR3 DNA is TGTGCCAGCAGTTTGTCGACGACCGAGCTGTTTTTT.

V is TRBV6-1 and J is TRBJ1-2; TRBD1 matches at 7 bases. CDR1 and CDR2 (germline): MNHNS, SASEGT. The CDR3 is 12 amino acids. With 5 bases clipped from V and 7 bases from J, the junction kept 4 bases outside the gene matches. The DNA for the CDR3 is TGTGCCAGCAGTATGACAGGGTTTGGCTACACCTTC. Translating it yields CASSMTGFGYTF.

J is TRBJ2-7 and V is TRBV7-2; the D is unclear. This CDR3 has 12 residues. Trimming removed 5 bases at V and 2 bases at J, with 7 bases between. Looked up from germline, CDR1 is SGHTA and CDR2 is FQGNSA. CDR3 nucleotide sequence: TGTGCCAGCAGCCAGGTGGCCTACGAGCAGTACTTC. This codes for CASSQVAYEQYF.

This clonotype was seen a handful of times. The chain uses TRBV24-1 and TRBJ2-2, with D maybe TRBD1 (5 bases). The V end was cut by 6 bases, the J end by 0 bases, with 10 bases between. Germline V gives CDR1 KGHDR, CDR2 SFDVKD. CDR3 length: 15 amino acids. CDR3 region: CATSRTIANTGELFF. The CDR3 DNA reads TGTGCCACCAGTCGGACAATCGCGAACACCGGGGAGCTGTTTTTT.

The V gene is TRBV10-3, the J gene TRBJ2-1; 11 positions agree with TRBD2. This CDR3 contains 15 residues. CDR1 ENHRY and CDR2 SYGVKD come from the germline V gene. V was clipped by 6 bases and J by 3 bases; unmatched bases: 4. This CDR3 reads CAISSTSGGYNEQFF. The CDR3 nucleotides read TGTGCCATCAGCTCCACTAGCGGGGGCTACAATGAGCAGTTCTTC.

CDR3 DNA sequence: TGTGCCAGCCGACGGGGAACTAGCAATCAGCCCCAGCATTTT. Translation gives CASRRGTSNQPQHF. The rearrangement joins TRBV19 to TRBJ1-5; D is unclear. V lost 9 bases, J lost 0 bases, and 12 bases lay in between. Germline CDR1 LNHDA, CDR2 SQIVND (reference sequence). This CDR3 comprises 14 residues.

CDR3 region: CASSYFTGNTIYF. DNA of the CDR3: TGTGCCAGCAGTTATTTCACTGGAAACACCATATATTTT. V and J are TRBV7-2 and TRBJ1-3; no clear D. Germline V gene lookup returns CDR1 SGHTA and CDR2 FQGNSA. The ends were cut back, 6 bases at V and 2 bases at J, with 8 bases in the middle. This CDR3 is built from 13 residues.

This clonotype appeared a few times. DNA for the CDR3: TGTGCCAGTAGTATAGACGCGATACGGGGGGGCAACTATGGCTACACCTTC. Translating it yields CASSIDAIRGGNYGYTF. The gene calls are TRBV19 and TRBJ1-2; weak D call: TRBD1 (6 bases). Germline V CDR1 and CDR2: LNHDA, SQIVND (reference sequence). CDR3 length: 17 amino acids. With 0 bases removed from V and 2 bases from J, the gap between germline ends came to 16 bases.

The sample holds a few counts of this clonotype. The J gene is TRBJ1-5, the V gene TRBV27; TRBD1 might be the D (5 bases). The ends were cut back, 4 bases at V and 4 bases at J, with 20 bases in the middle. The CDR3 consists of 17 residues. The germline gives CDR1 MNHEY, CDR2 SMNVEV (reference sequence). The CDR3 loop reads CASSSRYGGTGNQPQHF. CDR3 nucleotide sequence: TGTGCCAGCAGTTCAAGGTATGGCGGGACCGGTAATCAGCCCCAGCATTTT.

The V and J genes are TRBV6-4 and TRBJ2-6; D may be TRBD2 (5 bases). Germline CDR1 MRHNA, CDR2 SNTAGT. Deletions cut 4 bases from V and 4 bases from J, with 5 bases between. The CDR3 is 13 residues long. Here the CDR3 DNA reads TGTGCCAGCAGTGCGGGGGGGGCCAACGTCCTGACTTTC. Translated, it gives CASSAGGANVLTF.

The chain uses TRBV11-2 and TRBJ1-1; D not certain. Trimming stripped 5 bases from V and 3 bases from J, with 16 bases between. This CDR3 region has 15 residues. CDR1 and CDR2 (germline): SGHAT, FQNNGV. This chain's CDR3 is CASSRSRGGYTEAFF. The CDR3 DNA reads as TGTGCCAGCAGCCGAAGCAGAGGAGGTTACACTGAAGCTTTCTTT.